These 2 T cell receptor beta chains were sequenced from one sample in a study of blood T cell repertoires in COVID-19. Some clones are missing from TCRdb's copy, which holds only in-frame ones; the method was immunoSEQ multiplex PCR. The sample yields approximately 40,000 clones, about 91% seen once. Specimen: peripheral blood. All receptors come from an elderly woman with acute or convalescent COVID-19.

The V gene is TRBV30, the J gene TRBJ1-1; a possible D gene is TRBD1 (5 bases). Deletions cut 0 bases from V and 6 bases from J, with 8 bases between. The length of the CDR3 is 12 residues. Germline assignment: CDR1 GTSNPN and CDR2 SVGIG (reference sequence). DNA for the CDR3: TGTGCCTGGAGTGTCCAGGGTCCTGAAGCTTTCTTT. It translates to CAWSVQGPEAFF.

The V and J genes are TRBV18 and TRBJ2-7; 7 bases are shared with TRBD1. The trim removed 3 bases at V and 0 bases at J, leaving 5 bases unmatched. This CDR3 is built from 15 residues. Germline V gene lookup returns CDR1 KGHSH and CDR2 LQKENI. The CDR3 nucleotides are TGTGCCAGCTCACCGACCGGGACAGTCTCCTACGAGCAGTACTTC. It translates to CASSPTGTVSYEQYF. Supplemented by reference TRBV18 and TRBJ2-7, the full variable domain reads NAGVMQNPRHLVRRRGQEARLRCSPMKGHSHVYWYRQLPEEGLKFMVYLQKENIIDESGMPKERFSAEFPKEGPSILRIQQVVRGDSAAYFCASSPTGTVSYEQYFGPGTRLTVT.